There are many counts of the clone carrying this T cell receptor (beta chain). Its antigen is not identified. The sample has other DNA sequences that encode this CDR3 too. This sample is drawn from a study of Ad26.COV2.S vaccination and SARS-CoV-2 variants. The overall study: In the study, Ad26.COV2.S was injected intramuscularly once, or twice 56 days apart. General observations from the study: Those who received the vaccine showed greater spike-specific TCR breadth than those given placebo. Recipients of either vaccine or placebo displayed similar breadth of non-spike TCRs.

Treatment of the sample: around 19 received Ad26.COV2.S at low or high dose, single or two shots; 5 received placebo; per-sample allocation not given. The investigators took samples on day 63 after the first vaccine or placebo injection. An adult donor aged 18-55 years was enrolled in Boston. The assay was immunoSEQ multiplex PCR, and TCRdb's table has in-frame clones only and misses some. The sample lists about 420,000 clones, 85% to 90% occurring once. This receptor was identified in a person aged 18 to 59 who received the Ad26.COV2.S COVID-19 vaccine or a placebo. The sample here was peripheral blood, taken in a trial of Ad26.COV2.S vaccine versus placebo.

The CDR3 loop reads CASSVGDRGNQPQHF. In DNA, the CDR3 is TGTGCCAGCAGCGTAGGGGACAGGGGCAATCAGCCCCAGCATTTT. The chain has TRBV9 and TRBJ1-5, with 9 bases aligning to TRBD1. With 0 bases clipped from V and 2 bases from J, the junction kept 0 bases outside the gene matches. Per the germline V gene, CDR1 is SGDLS and CDR2 is YYNGEE. There are 15 residues in the CDR3.